The 6 T cell receptor beta chains below were found in one sample sequenced in a study of early T cells in non-severe SARS-CoV-2 infection. TCRdb redid the calling of the 5' RACE reads with MiXCR, one entry per CDR3 protein. The profile shows tens of thousands of distinct CDR3 sequences, around 14% of them singletons. What was sequenced was whole blood. All receptors come from an adult who was a healthcare worker with PCR-confirmed SARS-CoV-2 infection or an uninfected control (not recorded which).

This chain uses TRBV5-1 with TRBJ2-3; D call uncertain. Looked up from germline, CDR1 is SGHRS and CDR2 is YFSETQ. Trimming left V 0 bases short and J 0 bases short, with 8 bases between. This CDR3 has 15 amino acids. CDR3 DNA: TGCGCCAGCAGCTTGGCCCCGCTAAGCACAGATACGCAGTATTTT. Its translation is CASSLAPLSTDTQYF.

The V call is TRBV5-1, the J call TRBJ2-7; unclear D gene. Germline V lookup: CDR1 SGHRS, CDR2 YFSETQ. V lost 4 bases and J lost 5, with 13 bases in between. This CDR3 region has 13 residues. The CDR3 protein is CASSPSPRNEQYF. Written as DNA, the CDR3 is TGCGCCAGCAGCCCCTCCCCGAGGAACGAGCAGTACTTC.

The rearrangement links TRBV2 to TRBJ2-1; TRBD2 matches at 12 bases. The CDR3 is 15 residues long. Germline CDR1 and CDR2: SNHLY and FYNNEI. With V trimmed by 4 bases and J by 9 bases, 7 bases remained unmatched. CDR3 sequence: CASSASGRGLGEQFF. The CDR3 DNA follows: TGTGCCAGCAGTGCTAGCGGGAGGGGTTTGGGTGAGCAGTTCTTC.

This clonotype was counted at least ten times. The rearrangement links TRBV7-3 to TRBJ1-5, with 9 bases lining up with TRBD1. This CDR3 contains 16 residues. Germline V gene lookup returns CDR1 SGHTA and CDR2 FQGTGA. With 5 bases clipped from V and 5 bases from J, the junction kept 10 bases outside the gene matches. This CDR3 reads CASSPKTGGGDQPQHF. Here the CDR3 DNA reads TGTGCCAGCAGCCCCAAGACAGGGGGAGGGGATCAGCCCCAGCATTTT.

This clonotype was found a few times. This chain connects TRBV25-1 to TRBJ1-2; D perhaps matches TRBD1 (6 bases). The CDR3 consists of 15 residues. V lost 1 base and J 1 base, leaving 10 bases between the germline ends. Per germline, CDR1 MGHDK and CDR2 SYGVNS. The CDR3 protein is CASSESTGINYGYTF. The DNA of the CDR3 is TGTGCCAGCAGTGAATCCACAGGGATTAACTATGGCTACACCTTC.

The V call is TRBV6-1, the J call TRBJ2-7; unclear D gene. Germline V gene data show CDR1 as MNHNS and CDR2 as SASEGT. With 7 bases removed from V and 2 bases from J, the gap between germline ends came to 18 bases. This CDR3 comprises 15 residues. The CDR3 is CASMVRTRKTYEQYF. For the CDR3, the DNA is TGTGCCAGCATGGTTCGCACTCGCAAAACCTACGAGCAGTACTTC.